This TCR beta chain was captured by sequencing in a study of blood T cell repertoires in COVID-19. Overall study: There were acute and convalescent COVID-19 samples, and they came from the United States, Italy and Spain.

In the authors' methods: Reference gene primer amplification gave nucleated cell count estimates. Sequencing was performed with immunoSEQ multiplex PCR; in TCRdb, only in-frame clones are kept and a portion is missing. V and J calls and clone size are as listed in that table; D and trimming were resolved from the DNA. The table shows hundreds of thousands of clones, with about 85% occurring only once. The V gene lost 0 bases and the J gene lost 5 bases, with 7 bases spanning the gap. CDR1 ENHRY and CDR2 SYGVKD come from the germline V gene. This CDR3 region has 14 residues. Input material: peripheral blood. The V call is TRBV10-3, the J call TRBJ1-4; D is unclear. This TCR derives from a man aged 40-49 years with acute or convalescent COVID-19. The CDR3 nucleotides are TGTGCCATCAGTGAGTCAACAGAGAATGAAAAACTGTTTTTT. Amino acids: CAISESTENEKLFF.